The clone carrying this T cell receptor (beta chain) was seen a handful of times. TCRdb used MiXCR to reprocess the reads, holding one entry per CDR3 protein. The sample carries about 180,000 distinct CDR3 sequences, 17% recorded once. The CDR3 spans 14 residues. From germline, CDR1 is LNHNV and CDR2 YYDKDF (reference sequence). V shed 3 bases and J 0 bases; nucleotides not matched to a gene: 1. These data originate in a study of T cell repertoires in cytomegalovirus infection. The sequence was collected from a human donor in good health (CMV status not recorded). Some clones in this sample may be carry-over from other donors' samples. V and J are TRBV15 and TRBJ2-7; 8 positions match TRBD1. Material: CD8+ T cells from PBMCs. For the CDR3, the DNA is TGTGCCACCAGCAGGGACAGGGACTCCTACGAGCAGTACTTC. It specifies CATSRDRDSYEQYF.